Each of the 7 T cell receptor beta chains below was sequenced from the same sample in a study of cytomegalovirus exposure and HLA in healthy donors. It was with 60 Vbeta and 13 Jbeta primers that the PCR ran. The protocol was immunoSEQ multiplex PCR, while the TCRdb copy is restricted to in-frame clones and leaves out a portion. The sample holds 100,000 or so clones, roughly 77% seen once. What was sequenced was PBMCs. These receptors all stem from a woman in her 50s in good health and CMV-seropositive.

The chain combines TRBV15 with TRBJ2-7; no firm D call. CDR3 length: 15 amino acids. The germline V gene has CDR1 LNHNV and CDR2 YYDKDF (reference sequence). V gave up 0 bases and J gave up 3 bases, with 12 bases separating them. The CDR3 DNA sequence: TGTGCCACCAGCAGAGATCGGAGTCCATACTACGAGCAGTACTTC. Residues: CATSRDRSPYYEQYF.

This chain links TRBV9 with TRBJ2-3; 12 nucleotides line up with TRBD2. The V and J ends lost 0 bases and 3 bases, in that order; junction bases with no gene match: 5. The CDR3 contains 17 residues. The germline V gene encodes CDR1 SGDLS and CDR2 YYNGEE. The CDR3 DNA reads TGTGCCAGCAGCGTAGAGCTAGCGGGAGGGCCGACAGATACGCAGTATTTT. This encodes CASSVELAGGPTDTQYF. The variable domain in full, with the rest retrieved from reference TRBV9 and TRBJ2-3, is DSGVTQTPKHLITATGQRVTLRCSPRSGDLSVYWYQQSLDQGLQFLIQYYNGEERAKGNILERFSAQQFPDLHSELNLSSLELGDSALYFCASSVELAGGPTDTQYFGPGTRLTVL.

This clone was seen a handful of times. This rearrangement joins TRBV6-5 to TRBJ1-4; 7 positions match TRBD1. J gave up 2 bases and V 7 bases, and 7 bases lay outside the gene matches. Germline assignment: CDR1 MNHEY and CDR2 SVGAGI. The CDR3 runs 15 residues. The CDR3 coding sequence is TGTGCCAGCACCTCTTACAGGGGTACTAATGAAAAACTGTTTTTT. Protein: CASTSYRGTNEKLFF.

The rearrangement uses TRBV28 and TRBJ2-7, with D possibly matching TRBD2 (5 bases). Germline V gives CDR1 MDHEN, CDR2 SYDVKM. Trimming removed 6 bases from V and 4 bases from J, with 19 bases in between. The CDR3 contains 15 residues. CDR3 sequence reads: CASSPGGGRSYEQYF. DNA of the CDR3: TGTGCCAGCAGCCCCGGTGGTGGGAGATCGTACGAGCAGTACTTC.

The chain links TRBV25-1 to TRBJ2-5, with TRBD2 identical over 10 bases. Germline V gives CDR1 MGHDK, CDR2 SYGVNS. V lost 4 bases to trimming and J lost 5 bases; unmatched junction nucleotides: 10. The CDR3 covers 16 residues. The CDR3 nucleotides read TGTGCCAGCAGTGCACTCCCTAGCGGGAGTAAGGAGACCCAGTACTTC. Protein product: CASSALPSGSKETQYF.

This chain connects TRBV7-9 to TRBJ2-7, with TRBD1 as a possible D gene (6 bases). The CDR3 has 15 amino acids. The germline V gene has CDR1 SEHNR and CDR2 FQNEAQ (reference sequence). Trimming removed 1 base from V and 3 bases from J, with 13 bases in between. CDR3 nucleotide sequence: TGTGCCAGCAGCTTAGGCCCAACACAGGGCTACGAGCAGTACTTC. This gives the protein CASSLGPTQGYEQYF.

This chain uses TRBV13 with TRBJ1-1; D unclear. Germline V lookup: CDR1 PRHDT, CDR2 FYEKMQ (reference sequence). The CDR3 is made up of 12 amino acids. Deletions cut 6 bases from V and 1 base from J, with 6 bases between. DNA of the CDR3: TGTGCCAGCAGTCCGGGGAACACTGAAGCTTTCTTT. This sequence encodes CASSPGNTEAFF.